This TCR beta chain appears in the sequencing data of a study of blood T cells in healthy people across ages. Overall study context: In model experiments, template switching was able to capture about one barcoded beta molecule for every two T cells that were present.

Primed by a sample-barcoded 5' primer and a J-beta primer mix, a second PCR proceeded for 7 to 11 cycles. There were at least 3 million CDR3-containing paired-end reads obtained from each sample. Using its own MiXCR run on the 5' RACE reads, TCRdb lists one record per CDR3 protein. The sample holds 700,000 or so distinct CDR3 sequences, about 20% seen once. V gave up 7 bases and J gave up 7 bases; unmatched junction bases: 21. CDR3 length: 16 amino acids. Germline V gene sequence: CDR1 SQVTM, CDR2 ANQGSEA. This clonotype occurred many times. The receptor comes from a man between 65 and 85 years old in good health. V and J are TRBV29-1 and TRBJ1-2, with TRBD1 matching over 7 bases. The material sequenced was blood. In DNA form, the CDR3 reads TGCAGCGCCGCTCGTCGGGACAGCGAATGGGGTAGTGGCTACACCTTC. Encoded protein: CSAARRDSEWGSGYTF.